These 23 T cell receptor beta chains originate from one sample sequenced in a study of blood T cell repertoires in COVID-19. Repertoires were generated with immunoSEQ multiplex PCR, while TCRdb's copy carries only in-frame clones and drops some. The sample lists 250,000 to 300,000 clones; 90% were seen once. Material: peripheral blood. These receptors were taken from a woman aged 40 to 50 with acute or convalescent COVID-19.

This chain links TRBV2 with TRBJ2-6; TRBD1 might be the D (6 bases). This CDR3 comprises 15 residues. Trimming took 8 bases from V and 1 from J, leaving 12 bases between them. CDR1 and CDR2 from the germline V gene are SNHLY and FYNNEI. Here the CDR3 DNA reads TGTGCCAGCTCACACGGGACATCTGGGGCCAACGTCCTGACTTTC. It codes for CASSHGTSGANVLTF.

The chain links TRBV20-1 to TRBJ2-5, with D perhaps TRBD1 (6 bases). This CDR3 has 13 residues. Between the trimmed V and J ends, which lost 3 bases and 2 bases, there was a span of 10 bases. The V gene's germline CDR1 is DFQATT and CDR2 SNEGSKA (reference sequence). Here the CDR3 DNA reads TGCAGTGCTAGTAGGACAGAACAAGAGACCCAGTACTTC. This codes for CSASRTEQETQYF.

This rearrangement joins TRBV19 to TRBJ2-1; D call uncertain. Germline lookup yields CDR1 LNHDA and CDR2 SQIVND (reference sequence). V was trimmed by 0 bases and J by 2 bases, leaving 17 bases between them. The CDR3 consists of 18 residues. CDR3 region: CASSIDEVGELPYNEQFF. The CDR3 nucleotides read TGTGCCAGTAGTATAGATGAGGTCGGCGAACTACCCTACAATGAGCAGTTCTTC.

Only a few counts were recorded for this clone. V usage is TRBV6-2 or TRBV6-3 and J usage is TRBJ1-2; 7 positions agree with TRBD1. The CDR3 extends over 14 amino acids. Germline V lookup: CDR1 MNHEY, CDR2 SVGEGT. V trimming: 6 bases; J trimming: 5 bases; junction bases outside the gene matches: 9. DNA of the CDR3: TGTGCCAGCAGCCCAGGGACAGTGTCGTATGGCTACACCTTC. Its translation is CASSPGTVSYGYTF.

This chain joins TRBV6-2 or TRBV6-3 and TRBJ2-2, with 9 bases aligning to TRBD2. The CDR3 runs to 16 residues. The germline CDR1 and CDR2 sequences are MNHEY and SVGEGT. With V trimmed by 6 bases and J by 0 bases, 5 bases remained unmatched. The CDR3 DNA reads TGTGCCAGCAGCCCTATAGCGGGGGCGAACACCGGGGAGCTGTTTTTT. Protein: CASSPIAGANTGELFF.

Here the CDR3 reads CASSLGGQETEAFF. CDR3 bases: TGTGCCAGCAGCTTAGGGGGCCAGGAGACTGAAGCTTTCTTT. The genes are TRBV7-8 and TRBJ1-1; D may be TRBD1 (5 bases). From germline, CDR1 is SGHVS and CDR2 FQNEAQ. This CDR3 region has 14 residues. V was trimmed by 1 base and J by 5 bases, leaving 11 bases between them.

The V call is TRBV29-1, the J call TRBJ1-3; D may be TRBD1 (5 bases). The CDR3 contains 14 residues. Germline values: CDR1 SQVTM, CDR2 ANQGSEA. V lost 0 bases, J lost 5 bases, and 11 bases lay in between. The CDR3 region has the DNA TGCAGCGTTGAAGAGGCGGGGGGACGAAACACCATATATTTT. The encoded protein is CSVEEAGGRNTIYF.

The V and J genes are TRBV11-2 and TRBJ2-7; the match to TRBD2 covers 9 bases. After removal of 3 bases from V and 2 bases from J, the junction contained 2 bases not matched to a gene. CDR1 SGHAT and CDR2 FQNNGV come from the germline V gene. CDR3 size: 14 residues. CDR3 bases: TGTGCCAGCAGCTTCGGCGGGGGGGCCTACGAGCAGTACGTC. This codes for CASSFGGGAYEQYV.

CDR3 DNA: TGTGCCAGCAGCTCAAGGACAGGCACGGCTGGGTACAATGAGCAGTTCTTC. This translates into CASSSRTGTAGYNEQFF. The chain employs TRBV7-6 and TRBJ2-1; 7 nucleotides align to TRBD1. This CDR3 comprises 17 residues. Germline V gene data show CDR1 as SGHVS and CDR2 as FNYEAQ. The V gene end was trimmed by 4 bases and the J gene end by 4 bases; junction bases not matched to a gene: 13.

The table lists this clone with a few counts. The chain has TRBV4-1 and TRBJ2-4; 9 bases are shared with TRBD1. This CDR3 has 14 residues. The V and J ends lost 4 bases and 14 bases, in that order; junction bases with no gene match: 12. Germline V gene sequence: CDR1 MGHRA, CDR2 YSYEKL. The CDR3 DNA is TGCGCCAGCAGCCTCTTCGGGGACAGGGCACTCAAGTACTTC. Protein product: CASSLFGDRALKYF.

The chain has TRBV2 and TRBJ1-5, with a possible D match to TRBD1 (5 bases). The CDR3 sequence is 16 residues long. The V and J ends lost 1 base and 7 bases respectively, with 17 bases between them. The germline V gene encodes CDR1 SNHLY and CDR2 FYNNEI. This chain's CDR3 is CASSEGMGGFKQPQHF. The CDR3 region has the DNA TGTGCCAGCAGTGAAGGTATGGGGGGGTTTAAGCAGCCCCAGCATTTT.

This clone was picked up a small number of times. The chain is built from TRBV18 and TRBJ1-2, with TRBD1 matching over 8 bases. This CDR3 region has 14 residues. J gave up 8 bases and V 3 bases, and 8 bases lay outside the gene matches. The V gene's germline CDR1 is KGHSH and CDR2 LQKENI. CDR3 bases: TGTGCCAGCTCACCCCAGGGGGCCGAGGAGGGCTACACCTTC. Translating gives CASSPQGAEEGYTF.

The chain joins TRBV4-1 to TRBJ2-5; 8 bases agree with TRBD1. V dropped 3 bases and J dropped 3; count of bases not matched to a gene: 15. Germline CDR1 reads MGHRA; CDR2 reads YSYEKL. CDR3 length equals 18 residues. CDR3 loop: CASSHTTGAAPPEETQYF. The CDR3 region has the DNA TGCGCCAGCAGCCATACGACAGGGGCTGCGCCCCCAGAAGAGACCCAGTACTTC.

V gene TRBV7-9 combines with J gene TRBJ2-1; 8 bases map to TRBD1. The germline CDR1 and CDR2 sequences are SEHNR and FQNEAQ (reference sequence). This CDR3 is built from 15 residues. Trimming removed 3 bases from V and 6 bases from J; junction bases left unmatched: 7. The CDR3 region has the DNA TGTGCCAGCAGCTTTTCTCAGGGGGCTGGCAATGAGCAGTTCTTC. This sequence encodes CASSFSQGAGNEQFF.

This clone was observed a single time. The rearrangement joins TRBV6-6 to TRBJ2-7; TRBD1 matches at 8 bases. The CDR3 runs to 15 residues. V dropped 4 bases and J dropped 1; count of bases not matched to a gene: 6. The germline V gene encodes CDR1 MNHNY and CDR2 SVGAGI (reference sequence). The CDR3 nucleotides read TGTGCCAGCAGTTTCAACGGACAGGGTTCCTACGAGCAGTACGTC. Amino acids: CASSFNGQGSYEQYV.

V gene TRBV9 combines with J gene TRBJ1-3, with 10 bases aligning to TRBD1. J lost 8 bases, V lost 3 bases, and 5 bases had no gene match. The germline gives CDR1 SGDLS, CDR2 YYNGEE. CDR3 length equals 14 residues. The chain's CDR3 is CASSAPGQGHTIYF. The CDR3 DNA follows: TGTGCCAGCAGCGCACCGGGACAGGGGCACACCATATATTTT.

This clone is a singleton in its sample. The gene calls are TRBV19 and TRBJ1-1, with TRBD1 matching over 8 bases. The CDR3 has 16 amino acids. V lost 3 bases to trimming and J lost 1 base; unmatched junction nucleotides: 7. CDR1 and CDR2 (germline): LNHDA, SQIVND (reference sequence). The CDR3 sequence is CASSMGGQVKNTEAFF. The CDR3 DNA reads as TGTGCCAGTAGTATGGGGGGACAGGTAAAGAACACTGAAGCTTTCTTT.

About this clone itself: One junction end disagrees with the germline gene, perhaps due to a read error. This chain joins TRBV9 and TRBJ1-2, with 9 bases fitting TRBD1. The CDR3 extends over 12 amino acids. Per germline, CDR1 SGDLS and CDR2 YYNGEE. CDR3 loop: CASSAGTGSLIF. The CDR3, as DNA: TGTGCCAGCAGCGCCGGGACAGGGAGTCTAATCTTC.

The CDR3 nucleotides read TGTGCCAGCAGCTTGGCCTTGTTTTCAAACAGGGGGCGAGAGACCCAGTACTTC. Translated: CASSLALFSNRGRETQYF. V is TRBV5-8 and J is TRBJ2-5; the match to TRBD1 covers 9 bases. Germline values: CDR1 SGHTS, CDR2 YDEGEE. The J segment lost 4 bases and the V segment lost 0 bases, leaving 13 bases of the junction unmatched. There are 18 residues in the CDR3.

The chain employs TRBV5-1 and TRBJ1-6; 8 positions agree with TRBD1. This CDR3 has 15 residues. J lost 8 bases, V lost 4 bases, and 8 bases had no gene match. CDR1 and CDR2 (germline): SGHRS, YFSETQ. The CDR3 DNA reads TGCGCCAGCAGCCCTGGACAGGGTTCGTATTCACCCCTCCACTTT. It encodes CASSPGQGSYSPLHF.

The chain recombines TRBV18 with TRBJ2-5; 7 bases map to TRBD1. CDR1 and CDR2 from the germline V gene are KGHSH and LQKENI. Trimming cost V 4 bases and J 5 bases; bases outside gene matches: 10. This CDR3 contains 15 residues. The CDR3: CASSLLDRASETQYF. In nucleotides, the CDR3 is TGTGCCAGCTCACTTCTCGACAGGGCTTCCGAGACCCAGTACTTC.

This rearrangement joins TRBV6-1 to TRBJ1-2, with TRBD1 matching over 7 bases. Germline CDR1 MNHNS, CDR2 SASEGT. Trimming took 0 bases from V and 4 from J; bases not matched to a gene: 14. This CDR3 has 18 amino acids. The CDR3 region is CASSEAGQQLSSLYGYTF. DNA for the CDR3: TGTGCCAGCAGTGAAGCGGGACAGCAACTATCCAGTCTCTATGGCTACACCTTC.

The count of this clone is one. The chain carries TRBV5-1 and TRBJ2-7; 8 bases agree with TRBD2. With 4 bases clipped from V and 6 bases from J, the junction kept 6 bases outside the gene matches. CDR1 and CDR2 (germline): SGHRS, YFSETQ. The CDR3 is 13 residues long. The CDR3 reads CASSRTGGGEQYV. The CDR3 DNA reads as TGCGCCAGCAGCCGCACCGGGGGGGGCGAGCAGTACGTC.